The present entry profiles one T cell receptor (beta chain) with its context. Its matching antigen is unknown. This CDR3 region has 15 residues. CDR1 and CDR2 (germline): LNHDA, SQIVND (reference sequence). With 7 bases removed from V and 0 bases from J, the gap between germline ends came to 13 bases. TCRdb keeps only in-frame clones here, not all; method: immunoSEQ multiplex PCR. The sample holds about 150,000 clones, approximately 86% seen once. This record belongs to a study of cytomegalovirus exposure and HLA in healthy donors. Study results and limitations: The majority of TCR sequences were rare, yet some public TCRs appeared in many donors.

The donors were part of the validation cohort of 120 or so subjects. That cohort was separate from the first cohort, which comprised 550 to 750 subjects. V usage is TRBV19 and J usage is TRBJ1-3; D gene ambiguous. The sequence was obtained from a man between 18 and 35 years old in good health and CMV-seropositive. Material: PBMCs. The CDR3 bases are TGTGCCAGTAAGAGGGAGCTCCACTCTGGAAACACCATATATTTT. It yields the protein CASKRELHSGNTIYF.